This T cell receptor beta chain was documented in a study of cytomegalovirus exposure and HLA in healthy donors. Study results and caveats: The authors listed some 160 TCR beta chains as cytomegalovirus-associated. More than 15,000 TCR beta sequences were associated with HLA alleles at 0.05 false discovery rate in a later analysis.

Notes on this clone: Its cognate antigen is unknown.

V gave up 0 bases and J gave up 4 bases, with 10 bases separating them. Germline V lookup: CDR1 LNHNV, CDR2 YYDKDF (reference sequence). This CDR3 is 15 amino acids long. PCR used 60 Vbeta primers and 13 Jbeta primers. Clones were read by immunoSEQ multiplex PCR, and TCRdb kept only the in-frame ones, dropping some. This table has more than 85,000 clones, around three quarters appearing once. Source material: PBMCs. The TCR originated in a man aged 35 to 55 in good health and CMV-seronegative. The J gene is TRBJ1-3, the V gene TRBV15; D gene uncertain. CDR3 sequence (DNA): TGTGCCACCAGCAGAGATCGGGGTTCCGGAAACACCATATATTTT. Amino acid sequence: CATSRDRGSGNTIYF.